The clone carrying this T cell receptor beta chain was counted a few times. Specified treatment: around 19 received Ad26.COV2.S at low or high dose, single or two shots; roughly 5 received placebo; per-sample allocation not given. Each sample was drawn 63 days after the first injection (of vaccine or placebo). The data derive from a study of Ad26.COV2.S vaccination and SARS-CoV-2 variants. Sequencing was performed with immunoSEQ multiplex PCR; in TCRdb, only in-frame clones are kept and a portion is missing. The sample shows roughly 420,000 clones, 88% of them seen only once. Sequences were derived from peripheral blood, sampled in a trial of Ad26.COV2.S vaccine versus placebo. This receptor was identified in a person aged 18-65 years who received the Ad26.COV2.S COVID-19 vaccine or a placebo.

CDR3 coding DNA: TGTGCCAGCGCAAAGGCGGGGAGGCCCCAGCATTTT. Translation gives CASAKAGRPQHF. The V call is TRBV6-5, the J call TRBJ1-5; D is unresolved. V dropped 8 bases and J dropped 9 bases, with 14 bases sitting between them. This CDR3 spans 12 amino acids. Per germline, CDR1 MNHEY and CDR2 SVGAGI.